This is a list of T cell receptor beta chains from one sample in a study of T cell responses to AZD1222 COVID-19 vaccine. The protocol was immunoSEQ multiplex PCR, while the TCRdb copy is restricted to in-frame clones and leaves out a portion. Found here are about 150,000 clones, about 85% of them singletons; the top ten hold less than 3.5%. This material consisted of peripheral blood, taken on day 0 of AZD1222 vaccination. These receptors originate from an adult in good health. Both conserved end residues are trimmed from each CDR3.

TRBV29-1	10	TRBJ1-2	SVGGFGGLYT
TRBV3-1/TRBV3-2	10	TRBJ1-6	ASSQAYSPLH
TRBV7-9	11	TRBJ2-2	ASSLEATGELF
TRBV7-2	13	TRBJ2-5	ASSRDRGLEETQY
TRBV18	11	TRBJ2-7	ASSRRGSPEQY
TRBV15	13	TRBJ2-1	ATSPTRSSYNEQF
TRBV28	13	TRBJ1-4	ASSLVGGPNEKLF
TRBV7-9	13	TRBJ1-3	ASSLGPLGGNTIY
TRBV5-1	13	TRBJ1-5	ASSLEGGGNQPQH
TRBV6-5	9	TRBJ2-7	ASSYLGEQY
TRBV6-4	12	TRBJ1-2	ASSDSGGSYGYT
TRBV3-1/TRBV3-2	15	TRBJ1-1	ASSQDPTTGMNTEAF
TRBV7-9	13	TRBJ1-2	ASSLGAGQVYGYT
TRBV3-1/TRBV3-2	13	TRBJ2-5	ASSQEATTQETQY
TRBV6-5	9	TRBJ2-5	ASRGPETQY
TRBV28	9	TRBJ1-1	ATENQSEAF
TRBV19	11	TRBJ1-3	ATGRISGNTIY
TRBV7-9	11	TRBJ2-7	ASTRTGSYEQY
TRBV4-2	13	TRBJ2-3	ASSQESGMSDTQY
TRBV7-9	11	TRBJ2-5	ASSPRTGETQY
TRBV29-1	10	TRBJ1-4	SVRDTSEKLF
TRBV6-2/TRBV6-3	16	TRBJ1-5	ASSYSIGSPYSNQPQH
TRBV15	15	TRBJ2-3	ATSRIQLAGGPDTQY
TRBV5-4	12	TRBJ1-1	ASSLEVKEPEAF
TRBV6-5	11	TRBJ1-3	ASSSGSGNTIY
TRBV2	11	TRBJ1-6	ASSVGRDSPLH
TRBV18	14	TRBJ2-3	ASSPSLSAGTDTQY
TRBV24-1	11	TRBJ2-1	ATSDSLYNEQF